This is a list of T cell receptor beta chains from one sample in a study of shared clonotypes between healthy human individuals. TCRdb's copy holds only in-frame clones and misses some; the assay was immunoSEQ multiplex PCR. Among about 450,000 clones listed, about 80% were seen once. The sequenced material came from PBMCs. Receptor source: a middle-aged woman in good health. Some clones in this sample may be carry-over from other donors' samples. Both conserved end residues are part of each CDR3. The D gene is left open where the match is weak. Only some rows state a clone size, as once, few, many or a class for expanded clones.

>TRBV28|.|TRBJ2-3|.
TGTGCCAGCAGTCAACCTTCGGGCACAGATACGCAGTATTTT
CASSQPSGTDTQYF
>TRBV27|.|TRBJ2-1|TRBD1
TGTGCCAGCAGTCGTCACCTTAGCGACAGGGGAATCTACAATGAGCAGTTCTTC
CASSRHLSDRGIYNEQFF
>TRBV19|.|TRBJ2-5|.
TGTGCCAGTAGTATTCGGGTGATCGGGCAAGAGACCCAGTACTTC
CASSIRVIGQETQYF
>TRBV19|.|TRBJ1-4|.
TGTGCCAGTAGTATTACGACAGGCCGAGGGGAAAAACTGTTTTTT
CASSITTGRGEKLFF
>TRBV5-4|.|TRBJ1-5|.
TGTGCCAGCAGCCAAGTCGGGAATCAGCCCCAGCATTTT
CASSQVGNQPQHF
>TRBV28|few|TRBJ2-7|TRBD2
TGTGCCAGCACCCCCGCGGGCCTAGCGGGAGTGGTCTGGGAGCAGTACTTC
CASTPAGLAGVVWEQYF
>TRBV5-8|.|TRBJ2-3|.
TGTGCCAGCAGCCTCACTTCAGATACGCAGTATTTT
CASSLTSDTQYF
>TRBV6-4|.|TRBJ2-2|TRBD1
TGTGCCAGCAGCGACAGGGGGGAAGGCACCGGGGAGCTGTTTTTT
CASSDRGEGTGELFF
>TRBV6-1|few|TRBJ2-2|TRBD1
TGTGCCAGCAGTGAATTCCCAGGGGGCTACACCGGGGAGCTGTTTTTT
CASSEFPGGYTGELFF
>TRBV28|few|TRBJ2-7|.
TGTGCCAGCAGTTCAAAGGAGCCCTACGAGCAGTACTTC
CASSSKEPYEQYF
>TRBV7-6|.|TRBJ2-1|.
TGTGCCAGCAGCAGCTTAGAATATGAGCAGTTCTTC
CASSSLEYEQFF
>TRBV7-9|.|TRBJ2-2|.
TGTGCCAGCAGCGTTCCCGGGGAGCTGTTTTTT
CASSVPGELFF
>TRBV9|.|TRBJ2-7|TRBD2
TGTGCCAGCAGCGTGGGGACTAGCGGGACGACCGACTACGAGCAGTACTTC
CASSVGTSGTTDYEQYF
>TRBV28|.|TRBJ2-1|TRBD2
TGTGCCAGCAGTCCCTTTAGCGGGAGTCAGTACAATGAGCAGTTCTTC
CASSPFSGSQYNEQFF
>TRBV4-3|few|TRBJ2-3|.
TGCGCCAGCAGCCAAGATTTTAGCACAGATACGCAGTATTTT
CASSQDFSTDTQYF
>TRBV7-9|.|TRBJ2-7|TRBD2
TGTGCCAGCAGCTTATCGGGGACTAGCTTCTTCACCCCCCACGAGCAGTACTTC
CASSLSGTSFFTPHEQYF
>TRBV30|.|TRBJ1-4|.
TGTGCCTGGAGTTGGGCAGCCAGGGAAAAACTGTTTTTT
CAWSWAAREKLFF
>TRBV2|.|TRBJ1-2|.
TGTGCCAGCAGGCCCACGCCCGCTACTAACTATGGCTACACCTTC
CASRPTPATNYGYTF
>TRBV16|.|TRBJ1-3|.
TGTGCCAGCAGGTCTTACCCCTCTGGAAACACCATATATTTT
CASRSYPSGNTIYF
>TRBV5-6|.|TRBJ2-7|.
TGTGCCAGCAGCCACCGACTCTACGAGCAGTACTTC
CASSHRLYEQYF
>TRBV11-2|.|TRBJ2-1|TRBD2
TGTGCCAGCAGCCCCGGGGGGGGGTCGGATGAGCAGTTCTTC
CASSPGGGSDEQFF
>TRBV30|.|TRBJ1-3|.
TGTGCCTGGAGTTTGTTAGCGGGAAACACCATATATTTT
CAWSLLAGNTIYF
>TRBV4-2|.|TRBJ1-5|.
TGTGCCAGCAGCCAAGACGGGGCAGCAAATCAGCCCCAGCATTTT
CASSQDGAANQPQHF
>TRBV23-1|.|TRBJ2-3|.
TGCGCCAGCAGTCGACTCCGGGACACAAACACAGATACGCAGTATTTT
CASSRLRDTNTDTQYF
>TRBV12-2|.|TRBJ1-2|.
TGTGCAAGTCGCTTAGTAGGGATCTCTTCGGGCTATGGCTACACCTTC
CASRLVGISSGYGYTF
>TRBV11-1|few|TRBJ1-1|TRBD1
TGTGCCAGCAGCTTCGTCAGACAGGGTATCATGAACACTGAAGCTTTCTTT
CASSFVRQGIMNTEAFF
>TRBV2|.|TRBJ2-1|TRBD2
TGTGCCAGCAGTGTGATTAGCGGGAGATATGAGCAGTTCTTC
CASSVISGRYEQFF
>TRBV2|.|TRBJ2-5|.
TGTGCCAGCAGTGAGGCCCGCCAAGAGACCCAGTACTTC
CASSEARQETQYF
>TRBV29-1|.|TRBJ2-2|TRBD2
TGCAGCGCCTCTCTAGCGGGGGGAGCCGGGGAGCTGTTTTTT
CSASLAGGAGELFF
>TRBV29-1|.|TRBJ2-7|TRBD1
TGCAGCGTTGGGGTTGTCAGGGGGCCCCTCTACGAGCAGTACTTC
CSVGVVRGPLYEQYF
>TRBV18|once|TRBJ2-5|.
TGTGCCAGCTCACCACCTATGTCGGGGACCTTTCAAGAGACCCAGTACTTC
CASSPPMSGTFQETQYF
>TRBV5-5|.|TRBJ1-3|.
TGTGCCAGCAGCCTGGACTCTGGAAACACCATATATTTT
CASSLDSGNTIYF
>TRBV25-1|.|TRBJ2-3|TRBD2
TGTGCCAGCAGTGAGATCAGCGGGAGTAGAAATACGCAGTATTTT
CASSEISGSRNTQYF
>TRBV7-8|.|TRBJ2-7|.
TGTGCCAGCAGCTTATCCGCCTTAATAAACGAGCAGTACTTC
CASSLSALINEQYF
>TRBV5-8|.|TRBJ2-7|.
TGTGCCAGCAGACCCCACAGGTCCCCTCGGCACGAGCAGTACTTC
CASRPHRSPRHEQYF
>TRBV29-1|.|TRBJ2-3|TRBD2
TGCAGCGTAGAATCTCTAGCGGTTACGCAGTATTTT
CSVESLAVTQYF
>TRBV6-1|.|TRBJ2-7|TRBD2
TGTGCCAGCAAGGGTATGGGAGGGACCCCCTACGAGCAGTACTTC
CASKGMGGTPYEQYF
>TRBV5-1|.|TRBJ2-2|.
TGCGCCAGCAGCTTTAGCGGAGCTAACACCGGGGAGCTGTTTTTT
CASSFSGANTGELFF
>TRBV10-1|.|TRBJ2-1|.
TGCGCCAGCAGTGAGTCCGGCAGTAGGAATGAGCAGTTCTTC
CASSESGSRNEQFF
>TRBV30|.|TRBJ1-2|TRBD1
TGTGCCTGGAGCGGACAGGGCGCAGTCTATGGCTACACCTTC
CAWSGQGAVYGYTF
>TRBV29-1|.|TRBJ1-1|.
TGCAGCGTTGGAGGGGTTGACACTGAAGCTTTCTTT
CSVGGVDTEAFF
>TRBV19|.|TRBJ2-6|.
TGTGCCAGTAGTATAGATCGCCTCTCTGGGGCCAACGTCCTGACTTTC
CASSIDRLSGANVLTF
>TRBV18|.|TRBJ2-3|.
TGTGCCAGCTCACCCTCTCTCACAGATACGCAGTATTTT
CASSPSLTDTQYF
>TRBV7-2|few|TRBJ1-4|TRBD1
TGTGCCAGCAGCGACAGGGCGAATAATGAAAAACTGTTTTTT
CASSDRANNEKLFF
>TRBV28|.|TRBJ2-1|.
TGTGCCAGCAGCGTGACAGGCTCCTACAATGAGCAGTTCTTC
CASSVTGSYNEQFF
>TRBV19|.|TRBJ2-5|.
TGTGCCAGTAGTATAGCCAAAGGGGAACAAGAGACCCAGTACTTC
CASSIAKGEQETQYF
>TRBV9|.|TRBJ1-1|.
TGTGCCAGCAGCGTAGACGGAGGCAGACTGAACACTGAAGCTTTCTTT
CASSVDGGRLNTEAFF
>TRBV5-5|.|TRBJ2-7|TRBD2
TGTGCCAGCAACCTAGCGGCAATTGGCCCTTACGAGCAGTACTTC
CASNLAAIGPYEQYF
>TRBV6-1|.|TRBJ1-5|TRBD1
TGTGCCAGCAGCCAACAGGGGAATCAGCCCCAGCATTTT
CASSQQGNQPQHF
>TRBV6-5|.|TRBJ2-1|.
TGTGCCAGCAGTTACTCAGTTCCCTGGAAGCAGTTCTTC
CASSYSVPWKQFF
>TRBV7-5|.|TRBJ1-5|.
TGTGTCAGAAGCTTAAGTGGTGGGGTGGCGCCTACCCCCCCCCACCCTCAGCCCCAGCATTTT
CVRSLSGGVAPTPPHPQPQHF
>TRBV2|.|TRBJ1-4|.
TGTGCCAGCATGGCAGAGCCAACTAATGAAAAACTGTTTTTT
CASMAEPTNEKLFF
>TRBV18|few|TRBJ2-5|TRBD1
TGTGCCAGCTCACCAAGGGGCAGGGGGGAGACCCAGTACTTC
CASSPRGRGETQYF
>TRBV7-2|.|TRBJ2-1|.
TGTGCCAGCAGCTTATACGGTGGTGAGCAGTTCTTC
CASSLYGGEQFF